These 25 T cell receptor beta chains were sequenced from one sample in a study of T cell changes during pregnancy in multiple sclerosis. Profiled with immunoSEQ multiplex PCR; TCRdb holds only in-frame clones, not every one. Here the sample spans approximately 64,000 clones, around 92% being singletons. This sample comprised peripheral blood, obtained in the first trimester of pregnancy. The source of these receptors is a female donor with multiple sclerosis, enrolled in a pregnancy study.

V and J are TRBV4-1 and TRBJ1-1; D remains unclear. V was clipped by 0 bases and J by 0 bases, with 11 bases between them. This CDR3 contains 16 residues. The germline gives CDR1 MGHRA, CDR2 YSYEKL. CDR3 nucleotide sequence: TGCGCCAGCAGCCAAGATCAGAGACAAGTGAACACTGAAGCTTTCTTT. Protein sequence: CASSQDQRQVNTEAFF.

The chain uses TRBV5-1 and TRBJ1-5; no clear D. Trimming left V 3 bases short and J 0 bases short, with 10 bases between. The CDR3 sequence is 15 residues long. CDR1 is SGHRS and CDR2 is YFSETQ in the germline V gene. CDR3 DNA sequence: TGCGCCAGCAGCTCCGGGGAGGTTAGCAATCAGCCCCAGCATTTT. Translating gives CASSSGEVSNQPQHF.

The rearrangement joins TRBV7-6 to TRBJ2-2; D may be TRBD1 (5 bases). The CDR3 length is 15 residues. Germline V gene lookup returns CDR1 SGHVS and CDR2 FNYEAQ. V was cut by 3 bases and J by 7 bases, with 15 bases left in between. The CDR3 protein is CASSLSGPQGGELFF. CDR3 DNA: TGTGCCAGCAGCTTGTCGGGCCCTCAGGGCGGGGAGCTGTTTTTT.

The V gene is TRBV7-8, the J gene TRBJ2-7; D perhaps matches TRBD2 (6 bases). This CDR3 is built from 16 residues. V was cut by 1 base and J by 5 bases, with 18 bases left in between. Germline CDR1 is SGHVS and CDR2 is FQNEAQ. Here the CDR3 DNA reads TGTGCCAGCAGCTTAGGAGGTTTCGGGGGTCGGGACGAGCAGTACTTC. It codes for CASSLGGFGGRDEQYF. Using reference TRBV7-8 and TRBJ2-7 for the parts outside the CDR3, the full variable domain is GAGVSQSPRYKVAKRGQDVALRCDPISGHVSLFWYQQALGQGPEFLTYFQNEAQLDKSGLPSDRFFAERPEGSVSTLKIQRTQQEDSAVYLCASSLGGFGGRDEQYFGPGTRLTVT.

DNA of the CDR3: TGTGCCAGCTCGAGCCTACAGGGCTACACCGGGGAGCTGTTTTTT. Translated, it gives CASSSLQGYTGELFF. The chain combines TRBV18 with TRBJ2-2; the D gene is possibly TRBD1 (6 bases). Looked up from germline, CDR1 is KGHSH and CDR2 is LQKENI. The CDR3 spans 15 residues. Trimming removed 6 bases from V and 3 bases from J, with 14 bases in between.

This clone is medium-sized. This chain links TRBV5-4 with TRBJ2-7, with D possibly TRBD2 on 6 matching bases. The CDR3 covers 14 residues. The germline gives CDR1 SGHNT, CDR2 YYREEE (reference sequence). V lost 0 bases to trimming and J lost 9 bases, with 16 bases between them. The CDR3 loop is CASSLVGSGAGQYF. In DNA form, the CDR3 reads TGTGCCAGCAGCTTGGTAGGTAGCGGAGCTGGGCAGTACTTC.

CDR3 DNA sequence: TGTGCCAGCAGCCAAACGGGAACCACTAGCACAGATACGCAGTATTTT. Translated, it gives CASSQTGTTSTDTQYF. This chain joins TRBV4-2 and TRBJ2-3, with a possible D match to TRBD2 (5 bases). Germline V gene data show CDR1 as LGHNA and CDR2 as YNFKEQ. Trimming cost V 2 bases and J 0 bases, with 12 bases left between them. This CDR3 has 16 residues.

The chain employs TRBV7-9 and TRBJ1-4; D may be TRBD1 (5 bases). This CDR3 contains 15 residues. Germline values: CDR1 SEHNR, CDR2 FQNEAQ (reference sequence). The germline V and J ends were trimmed by 0 bases and 4 bases, with 9 bases remaining between them. The CDR3 protein is CASSLAGDVNEKLFF. The CDR3 DNA sequence: TGTGCCAGCAGCTTAGCAGGGGATGTTAATGAAAAACTGTTTTTT.

The chain links TRBV28 to TRBJ2-3; the match to TRBD1 covers 9 bases. Germline assignment: CDR1 MDHEN and CDR2 SYDVKM. The CDR3 contains 16 residues. The ends lost 5 bases at V and 3 bases at J; junction bases unmatched: 9. In nucleotides, the CDR3 is TGTGCCAGCAGTCAACAGGGGGCAGGGGGGACAGATACGCAGTATTTT. This translates into CASSQQGAGGTDTQYF.

This chain joins TRBV19 and TRBJ1-1, with unresolved D. CDR1 LNHDA and CDR2 SQIVND come from the germline V gene (reference sequence). The CDR3 is made up of 15 amino acids. V dropped 5 bases and J dropped 1 base, with 14 bases sitting between them. CDR3 sequence: CASSPQTGGNTEAFF. The CDR3 DNA follows: TGTGCCAGTAGTCCGCAGACTGGAGGGAACACTGAAGCTTTCTTT.

The J gene is TRBJ1-2, the V gene TRBV7-9; tentative D call: TRBD1 (6 bases). V was clipped by 1 base and J by 2 bases, with 8 bases between them. The CDR3 is 14 residues long. The germline V gene has CDR1 SEHNR and CDR2 FQNEAQ (reference sequence). The CDR3 loop is CASSLDRENYGYTF. CDR3 in DNA: TGTGCCAGCAGCTTAGACAGGGAGAACTATGGCTACACCTTC.

The chain employs TRBV19 and TRBJ1-2; the match to TRBD1 covers 7 bases. The V gene's germline CDR1 is LNHDA and CDR2 SQIVND (reference sequence). The trim removed 7 bases at V and 7 bases at J, leaving 9 bases unmatched. The CDR3 sequence is 13 residues long. CDR3 sequence (DNA): TGTGCCAGTACCCAAGACAGGGACCTTGGCTACACCTTC. This translates into CASTQDRDLGYTF. The complete variable domain, with remaining parts taken from reference TRBV19 and TRBJ1-2, reads DGGITQSPKYLFRKEGQNVTLSCEQNLNHDAMYWYRQDPGQGLRLIYYSQIVNDFQKGDIAEGYSVSREKKESFPLTVTSAQKNPTAFYLCASTQDRDLGYTFGSGTRLTVV.

The chain recombines TRBV5-1 with TRBJ2-7, with D possibly TRBD2 on 6 matching bases. Germline V gives CDR1 SGHRS, CDR2 YFSETQ. The CDR3 contains 13 residues. Trimming shortened V by 4 bases and J by 4 bases, and 12 bases separated the two germline ends. CDR3: CASSPDGGYEQYF. CDR3 bases: TGCGCCAGCAGCCCGGATGGGGGGTACGAGCAGTACTTC.

The sample holds one count of this clone. This chain uses TRBV6-6 with TRBJ2-2; D not certain. In germline, CDR1 is MNHNY, CDR2 SVGAGI (reference sequence). The CDR3 totals 13 residues. Deletions cut 5 bases from V and 1 base from J, with 5 bases between. The CDR3 region is CASSRQNTGELFF. In DNA, the CDR3 is TGTGCCAGCAGTCGACAGAACACCGGGGAGCTGTTTTTT.

V and J are TRBV7-9 and TRBJ1-2, with D hard to call. The germline V gene has CDR1 SEHNR and CDR2 FQNEAQ (reference sequence). The CDR3 is 14 residues long. V was shortened by 4 bases and J by 2 bases, with 11 bases between the two germline ends. The CDR3 spells CASSWEAGNYGYTF. CDR3 nucleotides: TGTGCCAGCAGCTGGGAGGCGGGCAACTATGGCTACACCTTC.

The rearrangement links TRBV28 to TRBJ1-5; D uncertain. The V end was cut by 5 bases, the J end by 0 bases, with 26 bases between. Germline assignment: CDR1 MDHEN and CDR2 SYDVKM. The CDR3 is made up of 20 amino acids. The CDR3 here is CASSPFQKRVFFGSNQPQHF. Here the CDR3 DNA reads TGTGCCAGCAGTCCGTTCCAGAAGAGGGTGTTTTTCGGTAGCAATCAGCCCCAGCATTTT.

The chain joins TRBV4-3 to TRBJ2-1, with unresolved D. The CDR3 is 14 residues long. Trimming left V 4 bases short and J 6 bases short, with 13 bases between. The germline CDR1 and CDR2 sequences are LGHNA and YSLEER. In DNA form, the CDR3 reads TGCGCCAGCAGCCTATCCATCGAACTCAATGAGCAGTTCTTC. Translation: CASSLSIELNEQFF.

V gene TRBV7-9 combines with J gene TRBJ1-1, with D maybe TRBD1 (5 bases). Deletions cut 1 base from V and 1 base from J, with 10 bases between. Germline CDR1 and CDR2: SEHNR and FQNEAQ (reference sequence). The CDR3 consists of 15 residues. The CDR3 region is CASSLGMGPNTEAFF. CDR3 nucleotides: TGTGCCAGCAGCTTAGGAATGGGGCCGAACACTGAAGCTTTCTTT.

This clone was seen just once. The genes are TRBV19 and TRBJ2-7, with 10 bases aligning to TRBD2. After removal of 4 bases from V and 3 bases from J, the junction contained 3 bases not matched to a gene. Germline CDR1 is LNHDA and CDR2 is SQIVND (reference sequence). CDR3 length: 14 amino acids. This CDR3 is CASSTGTSDYEQYF. CDR3 DNA: TGTGCCAGTAGTACCGGGACTAGCGACTACGAGCAGTACTTC.

This chain joins TRBV7-9 and TRBJ2-5; 7 nucleotides agree with TRBD1. The CDR3 totals 14 residues. Losses at the gene ends were 4 bases for V and 5 bases for J; bases not matched to a gene: 7. Germline CDR1 is SEHNR and CDR2 is FQNEAQ (reference sequence). Here the CDR3 DNA reads TGTGCCAGCAGCTCTCGAGACAGGGTGGAGACCCAGTACTTC. It specifies CASSSRDRVETQYF.

This chain connects TRBV5-8 to TRBJ1-1; D perhaps matches TRBD1 (5 bases). The CDR3 spans 13 residues. CDR1 and CDR2 from the germline V gene are SGHTS and YDEGEE. The V and J ends lost 6 bases and 0 bases respectively, with 9 bases between them. The CDR3 bases are TGTGCCAGCACCAGGACATTGAACACTGAAGCTTTCTTT. It codes for CASTRTLNTEAFF.

The chain joins TRBV28 to TRBJ1-1; 9 positions match TRBD1. From germline, CDR1 is MDHEN and CDR2 SYDVKM. CDR3 size: 15 residues. V lost 4 bases, J lost 7 bases, and 10 bases stayed unmatched. The CDR3 loop is CASSSSGTGWGEAFF. The CDR3, as DNA: TGTGCCAGCAGTTCCTCCGGGACAGGGTGGGGTGAAGCTTTCTTT.

V usage is TRBV11-2 and J usage is TRBJ2-5; 8 bases map to TRBD2. CDR1 SGHAT and CDR2 FQNNGV come from the germline V gene. J was trimmed by 4 bases and V by 4 bases; bases with no gene match: 17. The CDR3 length is 18 residues. The CDR3 protein is CASSSRVGLGISGETQYF. In nucleotides, the CDR3 is TGTGCCAGCAGCTCAAGGGTGGGACTAGGCATCTCAGGAGAGACCCAGTACTTC.

This clone is a singleton in its sample. The V and J genes are TRBV7-9 and TRBJ2-6; TRBD2 might be the D (6 bases). V lost 4 bases and J lost 0, with 19 bases in between. The CDR3 is 19 residues long. CDR1 SEHNR and CDR2 FQNEAQ come from the germline V gene (reference sequence). CDR3 loop: CASSSRGGTAASGANVLTF. The CDR3 DNA sequence: TGTGCCAGCAGCTCAAGAGGCGGGACGGCGGCCTCTGGGGCCAACGTCCTGACTTTC. Using reference TRBV7-9 and TRBJ2-6 for the parts outside the CDR3, the full variable domain is DTGVSQNPRHKITKRGQNVTFRCDPISEHNRLYWYRQTLGQGPEFLTYFQNEAQLEKSRLLSDRFSAERPKGSFSTLEIQRTEQGDSAMYLCASSSRGGTAASGANVLTFGAGSRLTVL.

The rearrangement joins TRBV7-2 to TRBJ1-4; D is unclear. This CDR3 is built from 12 residues. The germline V gene encodes CDR1 SGHTA and CDR2 FQGNSA. Trimming removed 2 bases at V and 7 bases at J, with 5 bases between. CDR3 nucleotide sequence: TGTGCCAGCAGCTTACTGGCTGAAAAACTGTTTTTT. Its translation is CASSLLAEKLFF. Based on the CDR3 plus reference TRBV7-2 and TRBJ1-4, the full variable domain is GAGVSQSPSNKVTEKGKDVELRCDPISGHTALYWYRQSLGQGLEFLIYFQGNSAPDKSGLPSDRFSAERTGGSVSTLTIQRTQQEDSAVYLCASSLLAEKLFFGSGTQLSVL.